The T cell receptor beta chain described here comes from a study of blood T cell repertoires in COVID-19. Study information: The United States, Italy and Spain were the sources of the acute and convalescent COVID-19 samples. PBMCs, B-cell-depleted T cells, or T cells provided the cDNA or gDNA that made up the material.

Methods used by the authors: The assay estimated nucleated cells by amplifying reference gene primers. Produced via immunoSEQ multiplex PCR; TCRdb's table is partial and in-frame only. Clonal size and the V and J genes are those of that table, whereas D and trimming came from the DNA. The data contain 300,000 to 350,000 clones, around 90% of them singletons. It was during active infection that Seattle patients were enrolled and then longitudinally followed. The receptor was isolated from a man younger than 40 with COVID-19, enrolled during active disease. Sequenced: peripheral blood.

CDR3 DNA sequence: TGTGCCAGTACCGCGGACAGGGTTAGCTACACCTTC. As protein: CASTADRVSYTF. The chain is built from TRBV19 and TRBJ1-2, with 8 bases aligning to TRBD1. The CDR3 has 12 amino acids. The germline V gene has CDR1 LNHDA and CDR2 SQIVND (reference sequence). V was clipped by 7 bases and J by 9 bases; unmatched bases: 7.